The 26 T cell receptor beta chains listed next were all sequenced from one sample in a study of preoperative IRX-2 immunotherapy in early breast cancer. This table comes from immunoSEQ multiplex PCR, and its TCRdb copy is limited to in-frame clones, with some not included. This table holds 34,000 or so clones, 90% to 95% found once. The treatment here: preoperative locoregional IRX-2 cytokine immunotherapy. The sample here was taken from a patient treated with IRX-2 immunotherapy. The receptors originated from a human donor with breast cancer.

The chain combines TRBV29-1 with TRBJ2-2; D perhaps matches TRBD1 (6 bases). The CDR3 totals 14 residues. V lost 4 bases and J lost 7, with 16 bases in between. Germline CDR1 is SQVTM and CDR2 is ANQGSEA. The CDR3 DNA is TGCAGCGTTGCCCCACAGGGTAGGAGCGGGGAGCTGTTTTTT. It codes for CSVAPQGRSGELFF.

CDR3 DNA sequence: TGCAGGCAGCCCTACGAGCAGTACTTC. This sequence encodes CRQPYEQYF. This chain connects TRBV20-1 to TRBJ2-7; no clear D gene. Germline V gene lookup returns CDR1 DFQATT and CDR2 SNEGSKA (reference sequence). The CDR3 spans 9 residues.

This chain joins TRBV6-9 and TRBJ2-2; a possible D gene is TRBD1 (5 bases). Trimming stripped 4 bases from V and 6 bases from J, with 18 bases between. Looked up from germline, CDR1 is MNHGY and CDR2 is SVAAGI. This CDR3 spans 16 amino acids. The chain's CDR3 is CASSLRGRIKAGELFF. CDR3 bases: TGTGCCAGCAGTTTAAGGGGAAGAATAAAAGCCGGGGAGCTGTTTTTT.

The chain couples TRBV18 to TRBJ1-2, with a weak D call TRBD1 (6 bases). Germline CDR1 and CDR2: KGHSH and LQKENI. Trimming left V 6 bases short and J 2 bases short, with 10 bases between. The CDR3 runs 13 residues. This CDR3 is CASSGGQNYGYTF. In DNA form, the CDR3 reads TGTGCCAGCTCGGGCGGACAGAACTATGGCTACACCTTC. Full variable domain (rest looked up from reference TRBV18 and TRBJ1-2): NAGVMQNPRHLVRRRGQEARLRCSPMKGHSHVYWYRQLPEEGLKFMVYLQKENIIDESGMPKERFSAEFPKEGPSILRIQQVVRGDSAAYFCASSGGQNYGYTFGSGTRLTVV.

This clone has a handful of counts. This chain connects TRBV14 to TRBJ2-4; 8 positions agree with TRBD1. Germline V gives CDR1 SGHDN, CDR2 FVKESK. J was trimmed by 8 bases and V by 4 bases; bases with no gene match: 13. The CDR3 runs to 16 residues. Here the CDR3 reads CASSPNRGTGLDIQYF. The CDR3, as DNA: TGTGCCAGCAGCCCTAACAGGGGGACGGGGCTAGACATTCAGTACTTC.

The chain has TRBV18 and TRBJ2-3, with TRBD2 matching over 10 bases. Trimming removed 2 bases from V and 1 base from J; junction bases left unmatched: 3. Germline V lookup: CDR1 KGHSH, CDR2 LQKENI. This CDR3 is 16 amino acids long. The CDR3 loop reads CASSPGLAGGTDTQYF. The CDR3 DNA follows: TGTGCCAGCTCACCAGGGCTAGCGGGGGGCACAGATACGCAGTATTTT.

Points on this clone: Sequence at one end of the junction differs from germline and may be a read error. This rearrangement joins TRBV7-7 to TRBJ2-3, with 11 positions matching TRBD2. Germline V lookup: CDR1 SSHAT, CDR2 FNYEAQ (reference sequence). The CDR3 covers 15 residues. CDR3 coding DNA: TGTGCTAGCAGCTTAGGGCTAGCGGGAGGAGATACGCAGTATTTT. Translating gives CASSLGLAGGDTQYF.

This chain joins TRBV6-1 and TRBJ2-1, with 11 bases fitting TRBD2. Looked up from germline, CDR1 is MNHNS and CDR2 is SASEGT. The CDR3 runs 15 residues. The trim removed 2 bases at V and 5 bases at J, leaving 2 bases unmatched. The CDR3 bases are TGTGCCAGCAGTGAATCTAGCGGGGGGCACAATGAGCAGTTCTTC. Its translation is CASSESSGGHNEQFF.

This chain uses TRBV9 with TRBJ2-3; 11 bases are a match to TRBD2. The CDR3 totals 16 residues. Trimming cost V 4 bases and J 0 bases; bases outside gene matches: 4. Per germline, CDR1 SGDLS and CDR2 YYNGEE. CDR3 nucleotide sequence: TGTGCCAGCAGCTTTTTAGCGGGAGGGAGCACAGATACGCAGTATTTT. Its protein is CASSFLAGGSTDTQYF.

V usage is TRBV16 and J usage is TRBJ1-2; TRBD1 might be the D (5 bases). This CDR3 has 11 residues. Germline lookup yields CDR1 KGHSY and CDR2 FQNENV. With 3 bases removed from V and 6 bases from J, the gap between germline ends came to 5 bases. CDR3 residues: CASSQGDGYTF. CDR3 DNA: TGTGCCAGCAGCCAGGGGGATGGCTACACCTTC.

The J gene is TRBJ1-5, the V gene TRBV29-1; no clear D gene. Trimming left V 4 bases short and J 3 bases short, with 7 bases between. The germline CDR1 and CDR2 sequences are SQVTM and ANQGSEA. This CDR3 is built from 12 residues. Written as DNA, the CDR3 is TGCAGCGTTGGGAACACCAATCAGCCCCAGCATTTT. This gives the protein CSVGNTNQPQHF. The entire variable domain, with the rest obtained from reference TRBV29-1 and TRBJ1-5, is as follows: SAVISQKPSRDICQRGTSLTIQCQVDSQVTMMFWYRQQPGQSLTLIATANQGSEATYESGFVIDKFPISRPNLTFSTLTVSNMSPEDSSIYLCSVGNTNQPQHFGDGTRLSIL.

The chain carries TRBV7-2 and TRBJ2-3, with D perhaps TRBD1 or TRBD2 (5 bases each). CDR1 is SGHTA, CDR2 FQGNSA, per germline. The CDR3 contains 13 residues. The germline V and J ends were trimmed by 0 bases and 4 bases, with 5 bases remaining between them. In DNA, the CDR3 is TGTGCCAGCAGCTTAGCGGGGGCAGATACGCAGTATTTT. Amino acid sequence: CASSLAGADTQYF.

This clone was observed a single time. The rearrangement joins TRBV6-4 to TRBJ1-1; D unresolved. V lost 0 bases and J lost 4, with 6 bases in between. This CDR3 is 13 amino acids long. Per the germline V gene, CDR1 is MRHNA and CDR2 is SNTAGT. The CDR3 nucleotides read TGTGCCAGCAGTGACTCGATGACCACTGAAGCTTTCTTT. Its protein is CASSDSMTTEAFF.

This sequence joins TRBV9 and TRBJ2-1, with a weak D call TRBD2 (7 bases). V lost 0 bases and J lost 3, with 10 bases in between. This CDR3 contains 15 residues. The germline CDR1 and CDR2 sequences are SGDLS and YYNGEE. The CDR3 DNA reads TGTGCCAGCAGCGTAGAAGGGGGGGGCTACAATGAGCAGTTCTTC. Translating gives CASSVEGGGYNEQFF. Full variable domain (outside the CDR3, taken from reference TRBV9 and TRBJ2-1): DSGVTQTPKHLITATGQRVTLRCSPRSGDLSVYWYQQSLDQGLQFLIQYYNGEERAKGNILERFSAQQFPDLHSELNLSSLELGDSALYFCASSVEGGGYNEQFFGPGTRLTVL.

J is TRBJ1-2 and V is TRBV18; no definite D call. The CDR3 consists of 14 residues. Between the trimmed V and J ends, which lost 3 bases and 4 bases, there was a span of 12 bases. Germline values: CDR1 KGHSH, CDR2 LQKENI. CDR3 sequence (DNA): TGTGCCAGCTCACCGGAAGGAGTCTTCTATGGCTACACCTTC. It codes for CASSPEGVFYGYTF.

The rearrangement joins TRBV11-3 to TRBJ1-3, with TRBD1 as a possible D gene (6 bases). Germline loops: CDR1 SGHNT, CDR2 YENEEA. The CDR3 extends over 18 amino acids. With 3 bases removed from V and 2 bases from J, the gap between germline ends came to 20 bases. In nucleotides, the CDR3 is TGTGCCAGCAGCTTTCCGGATCCCACAGGGACAACTGGAAACACCATATATTTT. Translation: CASSFPDPTGTTGNTIYF.

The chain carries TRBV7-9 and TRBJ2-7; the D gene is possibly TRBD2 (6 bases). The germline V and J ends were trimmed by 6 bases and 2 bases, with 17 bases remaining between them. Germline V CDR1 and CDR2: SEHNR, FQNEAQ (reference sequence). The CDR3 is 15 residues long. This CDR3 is CASRGGEGTTYEQYF. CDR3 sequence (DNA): TGTGCCAGCAGGGGAGGTGAGGGAACCACCTACGAGCAGTACTTC.

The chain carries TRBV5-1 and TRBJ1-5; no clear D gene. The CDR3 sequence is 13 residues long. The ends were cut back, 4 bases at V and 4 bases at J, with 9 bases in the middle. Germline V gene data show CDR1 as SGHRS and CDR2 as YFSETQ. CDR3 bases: TGCGCCAGCAGCACCGAGTTTAATCAGCCCCAGCATTTT. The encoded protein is CASSTEFNQPQHF.

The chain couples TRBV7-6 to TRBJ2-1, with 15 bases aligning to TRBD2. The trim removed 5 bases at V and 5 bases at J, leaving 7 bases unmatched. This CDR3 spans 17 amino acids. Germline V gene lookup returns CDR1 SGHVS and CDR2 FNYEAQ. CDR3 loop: CASSRTSGGVKNNEQFF. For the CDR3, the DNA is TGTGCCAGCAGCCGGACTAGCGGGGGGGTAAAAAACAATGAGCAGTTCTTC. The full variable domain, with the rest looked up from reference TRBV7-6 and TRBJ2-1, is GAGVSQSPRYKVTKRGQDVALRCDPISGHVSLYWYRQALGQGPEFLTYFNYEAQQDKSGLPNDRFSAERPEGSISTLTIQRTEQRDSAMYRCASSRTSGGVKNNEQFFGPGTRLTVL.

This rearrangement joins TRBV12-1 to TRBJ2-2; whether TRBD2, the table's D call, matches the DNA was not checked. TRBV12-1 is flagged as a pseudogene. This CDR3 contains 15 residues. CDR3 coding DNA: TGTGCCAGCAGTACCGGGACTAGCGGGAGTGGGGAGCTGTTTTTT. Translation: CASSTGTSGSGELFF.

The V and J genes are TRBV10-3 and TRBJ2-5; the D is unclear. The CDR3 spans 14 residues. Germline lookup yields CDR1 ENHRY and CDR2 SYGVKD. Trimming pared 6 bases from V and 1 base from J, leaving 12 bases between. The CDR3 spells CAIREGRTQETQYF. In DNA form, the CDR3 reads TGTGCCATCAGGGAAGGACGCACCCAAGAGACCCAGTACTTC.

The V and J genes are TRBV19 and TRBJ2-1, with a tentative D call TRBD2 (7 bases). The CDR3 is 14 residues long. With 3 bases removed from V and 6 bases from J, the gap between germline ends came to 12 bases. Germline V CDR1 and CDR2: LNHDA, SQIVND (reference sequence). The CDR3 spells CASSIQGGVNEQFF. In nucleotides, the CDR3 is TGTGCCAGTAGTATTCAAGGGGGGGTCAATGAGCAGTTCTTC. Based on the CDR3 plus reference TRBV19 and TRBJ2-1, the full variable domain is DGGITQSPKYLFRKEGQNVTLSCEQNLNHDAMYWYRQDPGQGLRLIYYSQIVNDFQKGDIAEGYSVSREKKESFPLTVTSAQKNPTAFYLCASSIQGGVNEQFFGPGTRLTVL.

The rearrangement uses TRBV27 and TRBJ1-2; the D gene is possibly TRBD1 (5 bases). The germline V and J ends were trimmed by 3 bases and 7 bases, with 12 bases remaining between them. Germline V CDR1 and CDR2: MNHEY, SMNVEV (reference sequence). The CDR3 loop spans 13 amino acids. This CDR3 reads CASSFGGGGGYTF. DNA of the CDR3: TGTGCCAGCAGTTTCGGGGGTGGCGGTGGCTACACCTTC.

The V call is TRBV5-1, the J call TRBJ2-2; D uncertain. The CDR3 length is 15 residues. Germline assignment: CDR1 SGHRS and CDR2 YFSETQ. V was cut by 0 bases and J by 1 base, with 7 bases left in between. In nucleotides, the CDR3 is TGCGCCAGCAGCTTGGACGGTTTGAACACCGGGGAGCTGTTTTTT. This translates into CASSLDGLNTGELFF.

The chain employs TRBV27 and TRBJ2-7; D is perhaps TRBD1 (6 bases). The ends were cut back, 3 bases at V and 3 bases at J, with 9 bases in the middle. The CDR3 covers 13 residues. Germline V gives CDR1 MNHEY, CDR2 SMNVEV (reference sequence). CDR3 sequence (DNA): TGTGCCAGCAGTTTCTACAGGGACTACGAGCAGTACTTC. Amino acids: CASSFYRDYEQYF.

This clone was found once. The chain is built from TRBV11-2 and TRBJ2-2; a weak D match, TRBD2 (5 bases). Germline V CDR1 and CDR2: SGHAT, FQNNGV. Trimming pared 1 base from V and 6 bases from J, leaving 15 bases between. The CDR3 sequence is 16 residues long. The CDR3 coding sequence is TGTGCCAGCAGCTTAGTCTCGGGGATTACGGCCGGGGAGCTGTTTTTT. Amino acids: CASSLVSGITAGELFF.